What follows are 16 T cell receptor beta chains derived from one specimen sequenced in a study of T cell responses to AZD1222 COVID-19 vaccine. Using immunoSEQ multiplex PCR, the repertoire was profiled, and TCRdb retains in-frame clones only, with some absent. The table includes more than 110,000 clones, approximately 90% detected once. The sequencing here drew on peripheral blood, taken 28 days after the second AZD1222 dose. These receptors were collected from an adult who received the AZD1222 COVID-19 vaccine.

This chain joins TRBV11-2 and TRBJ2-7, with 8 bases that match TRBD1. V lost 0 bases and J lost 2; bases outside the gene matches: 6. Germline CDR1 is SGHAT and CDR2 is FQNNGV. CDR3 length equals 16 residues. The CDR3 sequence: CASSLERQGLPYEQYF. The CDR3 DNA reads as TGTGCCAGCAGCTTAGAACGACAGGGGCTACCCTACGAGCAGTACTTC.

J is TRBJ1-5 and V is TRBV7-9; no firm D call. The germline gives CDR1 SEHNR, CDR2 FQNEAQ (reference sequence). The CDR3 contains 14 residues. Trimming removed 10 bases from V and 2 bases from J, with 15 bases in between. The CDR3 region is CATSGGSGNQPQHF. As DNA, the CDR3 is TGTGCCACCTCGGGAGGGTCGGGCAATCAGCCCCAGCATTTT.

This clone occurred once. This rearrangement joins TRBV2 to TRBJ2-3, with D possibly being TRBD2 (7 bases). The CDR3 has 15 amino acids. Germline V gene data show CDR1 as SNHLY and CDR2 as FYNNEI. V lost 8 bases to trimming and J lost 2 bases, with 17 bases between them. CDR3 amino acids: CASRKRGGSTDTQYF. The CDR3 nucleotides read TGTGCCAGCCGAAAGAGGGGGGGGTCCACAGATACGCAGTATTTT.

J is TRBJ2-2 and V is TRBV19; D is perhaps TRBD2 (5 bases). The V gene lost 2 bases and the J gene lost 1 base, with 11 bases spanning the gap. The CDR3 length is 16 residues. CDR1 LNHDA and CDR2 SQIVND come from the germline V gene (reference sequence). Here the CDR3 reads CASSIRARGNTGELFF. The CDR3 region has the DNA TGTGCCAGTAGTATACGGGCACGGGGGAACACCGGGGAGCTGTTTTTT.

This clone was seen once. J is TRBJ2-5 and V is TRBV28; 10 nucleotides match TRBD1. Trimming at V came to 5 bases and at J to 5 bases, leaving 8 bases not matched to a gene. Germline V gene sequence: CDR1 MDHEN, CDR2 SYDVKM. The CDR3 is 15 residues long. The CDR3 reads CASSVEGQGIETQYF. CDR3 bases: TGTGCCAGCAGTGTCGAGGGACAGGGGATTGAGACCCAGTACTTC.

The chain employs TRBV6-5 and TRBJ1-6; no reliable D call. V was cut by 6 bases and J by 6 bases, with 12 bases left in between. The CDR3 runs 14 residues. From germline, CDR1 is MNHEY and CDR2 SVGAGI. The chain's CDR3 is CASSHGASNSPLHF. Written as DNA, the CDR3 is TGTGCCAGCAGCCACGGAGCCTCTAATTCACCCCTCCACTTT.

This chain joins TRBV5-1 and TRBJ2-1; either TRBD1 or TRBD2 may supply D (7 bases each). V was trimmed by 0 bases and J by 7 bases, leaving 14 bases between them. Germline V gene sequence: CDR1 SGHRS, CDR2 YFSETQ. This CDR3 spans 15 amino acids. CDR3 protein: CASSLGQGGLNEQFF. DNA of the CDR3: TGCGCCAGCAGCTTGGGACAGGGAGGGTTGAATGAGCAGTTCTTC.

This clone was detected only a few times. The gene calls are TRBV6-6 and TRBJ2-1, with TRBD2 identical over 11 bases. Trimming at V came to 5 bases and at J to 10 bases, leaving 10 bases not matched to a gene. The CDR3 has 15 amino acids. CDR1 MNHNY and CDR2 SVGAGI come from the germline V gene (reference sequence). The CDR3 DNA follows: TGTGCCAGCAGTACCTTAGCGGGAGGGCCTTCCGAGCAGTTCTTC. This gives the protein CASSTLAGGPSEQFF.

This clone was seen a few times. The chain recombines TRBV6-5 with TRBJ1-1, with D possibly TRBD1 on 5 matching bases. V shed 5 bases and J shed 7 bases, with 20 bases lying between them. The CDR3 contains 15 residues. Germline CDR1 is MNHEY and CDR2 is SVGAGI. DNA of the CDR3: TGTGCCAGCAGTCTACAGCGCAGGGTCGGGGGTGAAGCTTTCTTT. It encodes CASSLQRRVGGEAFF.

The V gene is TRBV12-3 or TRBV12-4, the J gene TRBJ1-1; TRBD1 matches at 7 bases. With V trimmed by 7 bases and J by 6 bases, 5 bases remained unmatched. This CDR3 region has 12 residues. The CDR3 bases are TGTGCCAGCACTAACAGGGGCTCTGAAGCTTTCTTT. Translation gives CASTNRGSEAFF.

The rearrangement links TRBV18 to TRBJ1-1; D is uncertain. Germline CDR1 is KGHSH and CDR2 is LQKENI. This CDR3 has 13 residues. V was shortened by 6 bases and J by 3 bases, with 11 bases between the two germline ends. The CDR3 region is CASSPPGYTEAFF. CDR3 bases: TGTGCCAGCTCCCCTCCAGGCTACACTGAAGCTTTCTTT. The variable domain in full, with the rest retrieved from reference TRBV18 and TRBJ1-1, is NAGVMQNPRHLVRRRGQEARLRCSPMKGHSHVYWYRQLPEEGLKFMVYLQKENIIDESGMPKERFSAEFPKEGPSILRIQQVVRGDSAAYFCASSPPGYTEAFFGQGTRLTVV.

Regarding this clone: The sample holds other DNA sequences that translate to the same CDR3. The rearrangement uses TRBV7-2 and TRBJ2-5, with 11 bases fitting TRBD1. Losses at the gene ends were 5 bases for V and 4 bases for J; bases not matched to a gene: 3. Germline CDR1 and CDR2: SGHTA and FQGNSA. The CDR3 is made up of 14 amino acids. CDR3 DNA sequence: TGTGCCAGCAGCCCCGGACAGGGGGCAGAGACCCAGTACTTC. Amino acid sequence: CASSPGQGAETQYF.

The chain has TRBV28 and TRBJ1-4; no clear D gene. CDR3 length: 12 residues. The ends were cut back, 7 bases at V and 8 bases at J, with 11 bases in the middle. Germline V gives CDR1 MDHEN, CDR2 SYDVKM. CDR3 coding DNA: TGTGCCAGCAAGGGAGTGGGCGAAAAACTGTTTTTT. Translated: CASKGVGEKLFF.

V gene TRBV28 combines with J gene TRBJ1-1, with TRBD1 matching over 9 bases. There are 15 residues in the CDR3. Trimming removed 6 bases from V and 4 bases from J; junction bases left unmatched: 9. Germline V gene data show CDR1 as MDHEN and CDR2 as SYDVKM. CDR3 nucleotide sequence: TGTGCCAGCAGACAGGGGGCCCGCGAGGGCACTGAAGCTTTCTTT. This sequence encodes CASRQGAREGTEAFF.

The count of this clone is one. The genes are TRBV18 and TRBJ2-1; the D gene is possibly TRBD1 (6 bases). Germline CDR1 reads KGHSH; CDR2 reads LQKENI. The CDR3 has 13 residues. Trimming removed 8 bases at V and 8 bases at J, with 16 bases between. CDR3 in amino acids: CASTGQPQDEQFF. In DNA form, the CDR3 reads TGTGCCAGCACAGGACAGCCCCAGGATGAGCAGTTCTTC.

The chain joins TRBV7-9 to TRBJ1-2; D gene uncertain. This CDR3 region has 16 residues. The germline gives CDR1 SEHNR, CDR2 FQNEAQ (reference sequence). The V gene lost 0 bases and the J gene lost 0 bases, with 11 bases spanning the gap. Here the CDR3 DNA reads TGTGCCAGCAGCTTAGCGGCGGTTTGGACTAACTATGGCTACACCTTC. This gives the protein CASSLAAVWTNYGYTF.